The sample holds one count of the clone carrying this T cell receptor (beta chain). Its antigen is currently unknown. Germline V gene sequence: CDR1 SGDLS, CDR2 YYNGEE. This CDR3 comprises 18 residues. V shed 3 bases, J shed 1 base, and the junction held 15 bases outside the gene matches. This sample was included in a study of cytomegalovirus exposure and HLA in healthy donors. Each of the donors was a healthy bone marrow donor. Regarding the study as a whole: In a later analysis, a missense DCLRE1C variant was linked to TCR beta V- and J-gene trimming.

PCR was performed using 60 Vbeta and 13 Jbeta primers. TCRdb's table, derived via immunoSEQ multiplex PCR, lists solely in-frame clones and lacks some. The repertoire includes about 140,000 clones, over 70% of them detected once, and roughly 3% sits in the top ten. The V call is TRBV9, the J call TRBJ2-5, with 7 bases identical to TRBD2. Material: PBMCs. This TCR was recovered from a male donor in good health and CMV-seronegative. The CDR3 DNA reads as TGTGCCAGCAGCGGATCCCGGCGGGGTAGCGGGCTCCAAGAGACCCAGTACTTC. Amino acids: CASSGSRRGSGLQETQYF.